The clone carrying this T cell receptor beta chain showed up just a few times. The antigen remains undetermined. V was pared by 3 bases and J by 7 bases, with 3 bases of the junction left unmatched. This CDR3 is 15 amino acids long. Germline values: CDR1 LGHNA, CDR2 YSLEER. This entry is derived from a study of human T cells and chemical hapten exposure. TCRdb used MiXCR to reprocess the RACE reads, holding one entry per CDR3 protein. The sample consists of around 200,000 distinct CDR3 sequences, around 30% of them appearing once. Study-wide results and limits: Expanded TCR sets contained significantly more large CDR3 similarity clusters than controls.

Indicated time point: pre-sensitization, week 0. The sample's treatment: therapeutic diphenylcyclopropenone sensitization with weekly scalp DPC. Blood draws came before every patch-test application. This sequence was found in a woman aged 30 to 39 with alopecia areata. Some clones in this sample may be carry-over from other donors' samples. V and J are TRBV4-3 and TRBJ2-1, with TRBD2 matching 13 bases. This sample comprised whole blood, obtained in connection with sensitization to the hapten diphenylcyclopropenone (DPC). DNA for the CDR3: TGCGCCAGCAGCCAGGGACTAGCGGGGACAAATGAGCAGTTCTTC. Its translation: CASSQGLAGTNEQFF.